The present T cell receptor (beta chain) was sequenced within a study of T cell responses to AZD1222 COVID-19 vaccine. Overall study context: Combined were second doses at about 4 or about 12 weeks. Regarding the study as a whole: Baseline serology detected seropositivity in only a handful of AZD1222 recipients. A mostly white British donor set with more females was recruited, and clonal diversity was possibly underestimated.

Notes on this clone: No antigen is known for it.

Profiled with immunoSEQ multiplex PCR; TCRdb holds only in-frame clones, not every one. Of about 100,000 clones in the sample, roughly 90% were seen once. Trimming removed 6 bases from V and 8 bases from J, with 13 bases in between. CDR3 length equals 12 residues. Germline V lookup: CDR1 KGHSH, CDR2 LQKENI. The receptor was isolated from an adult in good health. V and J are TRBV18 and TRBJ1-1; TRBD1 might be the D (6 bases). This specimen was peripheral blood, taken on day 0 of AZD1222 vaccination. CDR3 nucleotide sequence: TGTGCCAGCTCTCAAGGACAGCTAGAAGCTTTCTTT. This codes for CASSQGQLEAFF.